This note documents a single T cell receptor (beta chain) sequence. This entry comes from a study of OX40 agonist ivuxolimab in advanced cancers. Clones were sequenced by immunoSEQ multiplex PCR, and TCRdb holds only the in-frame ones, with some missing. The sample has about 45,000 clones, approximately 91% seen once. Germline V gene data show CDR1 as MRHNA and CDR2 as SNTAGT. This CDR3 region has 15 residues. Trimming cost V 4 bases and J 8 bases, with 18 bases left between them. This clonotype was sampled from an adult with an advanced solid tumor such as melanoma, head and neck, liver or kidney cancer. The sequencing here drew on CD4+ or CD8+ T cells sorted from blood, taken in a trial of the OX40 agonist ivuxolimab. V is TRBV6-4 and J is TRBJ2-1; D perhaps matches TRBD2 (7 bases). The chain's CDR3 is CASSVREGGWDEQFF. CDR3 nucleotides: TGTGCCAGCAGTGTTCGAGAGGGGGGGTGGGATGAGCAGTTCTTC.